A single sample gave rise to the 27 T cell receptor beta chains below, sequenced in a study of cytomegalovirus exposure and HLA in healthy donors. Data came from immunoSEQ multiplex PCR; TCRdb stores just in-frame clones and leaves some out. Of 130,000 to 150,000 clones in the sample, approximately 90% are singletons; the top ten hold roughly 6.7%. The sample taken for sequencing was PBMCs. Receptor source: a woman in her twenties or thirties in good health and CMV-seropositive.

The CDR3 loop is CASGQVAYSYEQYF. The CDR3 DNA reads TGTGCCAGCGGACAGGTGGCCTACTCCTACGAGCAGTACTTC. V usage is TRBV6-1 and J usage is TRBJ2-7; TRBD1 aligns across 7 bases. CDR1 is MNHNS and CDR2 is SASEGT in the germline V gene. V shed 8 bases, J shed 0 bases, and the junction held 7 bases outside the gene matches. The CDR3 totals 14 residues.

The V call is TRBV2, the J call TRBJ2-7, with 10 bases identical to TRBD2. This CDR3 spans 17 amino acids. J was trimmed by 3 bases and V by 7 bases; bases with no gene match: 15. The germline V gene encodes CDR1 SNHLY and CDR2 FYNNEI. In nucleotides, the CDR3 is TGTGCCAGCATTGGGGGGAGACTAGCGGGTTCCGACTACGAGCAGTACTTC. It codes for CASIGGRLAGSDYEQYF.

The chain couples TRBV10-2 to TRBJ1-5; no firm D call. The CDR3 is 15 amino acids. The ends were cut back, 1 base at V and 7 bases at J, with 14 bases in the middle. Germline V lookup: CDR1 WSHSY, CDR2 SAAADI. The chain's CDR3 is CASSEYLPPRQPQHF. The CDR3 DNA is TGCGCCAGCAGTGAGTACCTACCCCCCAGGCAGCCCCAGCATTTT.

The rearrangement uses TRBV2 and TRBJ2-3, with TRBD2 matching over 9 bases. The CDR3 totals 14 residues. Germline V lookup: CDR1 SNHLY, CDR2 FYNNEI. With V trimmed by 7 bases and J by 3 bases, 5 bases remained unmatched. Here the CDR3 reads CASTRLAVTDTQYF. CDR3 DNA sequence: TGTGCCAGCACAAGACTAGCGGTAACAGATACGCAGTATTTT.

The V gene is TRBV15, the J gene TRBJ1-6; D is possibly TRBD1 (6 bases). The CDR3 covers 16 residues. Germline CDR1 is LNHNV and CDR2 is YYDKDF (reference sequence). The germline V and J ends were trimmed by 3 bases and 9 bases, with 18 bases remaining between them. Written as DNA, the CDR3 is TGTGCCACCAGCAGCACCATGTACCAAGGGGGTTCACCCCTCCACTTT. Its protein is CATSSTMYQGGSPLHF.

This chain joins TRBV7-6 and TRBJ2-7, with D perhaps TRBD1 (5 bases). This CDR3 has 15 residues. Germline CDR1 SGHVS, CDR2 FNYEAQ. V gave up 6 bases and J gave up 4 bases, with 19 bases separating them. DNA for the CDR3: TGTGCCAGCAGTTATACAGGAGCAGGAATTTACGAGCAGTACTTC. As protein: CASSYTGAGIYEQYF.

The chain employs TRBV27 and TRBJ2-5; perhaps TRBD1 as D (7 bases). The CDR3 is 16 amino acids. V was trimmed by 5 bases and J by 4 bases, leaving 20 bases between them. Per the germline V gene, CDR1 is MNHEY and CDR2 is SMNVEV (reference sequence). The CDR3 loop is CASSRKTGRRVETQYF. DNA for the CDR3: TGTGCCAGCAGTCGCAAGACAGGGAGGAGGGTAGAGACCCAGTACTTC.

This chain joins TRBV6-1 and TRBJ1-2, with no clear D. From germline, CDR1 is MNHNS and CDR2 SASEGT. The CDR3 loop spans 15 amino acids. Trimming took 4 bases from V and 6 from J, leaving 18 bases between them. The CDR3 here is CASSARETGFNGYTF. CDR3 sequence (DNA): TGTGCCAGCAGTGCCCGCGAGACTGGGTTCAATGGCTACACCTTC.

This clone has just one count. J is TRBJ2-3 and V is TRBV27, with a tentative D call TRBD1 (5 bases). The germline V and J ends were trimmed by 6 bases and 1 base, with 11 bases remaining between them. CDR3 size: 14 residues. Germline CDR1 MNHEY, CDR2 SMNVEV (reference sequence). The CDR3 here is CASRLVGGTDTQYF. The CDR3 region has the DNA TGTGCCAGCAGACTGGTAGGGGGCACAGATACGCAGTATTTT.

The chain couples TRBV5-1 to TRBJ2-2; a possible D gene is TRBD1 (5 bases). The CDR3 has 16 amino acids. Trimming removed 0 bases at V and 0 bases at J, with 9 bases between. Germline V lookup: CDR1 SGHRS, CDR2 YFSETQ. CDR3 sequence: CASSLELRANTGELFF. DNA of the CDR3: TGCGCCAGCAGCTTGGAGCTCAGGGCGAACACCGGGGAGCTGTTTTTT.

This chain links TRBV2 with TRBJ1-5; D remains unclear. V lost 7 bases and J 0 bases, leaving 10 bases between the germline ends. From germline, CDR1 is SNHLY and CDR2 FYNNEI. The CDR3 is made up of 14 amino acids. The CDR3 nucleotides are TGTGCCAGCACCTTGGAGGGTAGCAATCAGCCCCAGCATTTT. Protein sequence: CASTLEGSNQPQHF.

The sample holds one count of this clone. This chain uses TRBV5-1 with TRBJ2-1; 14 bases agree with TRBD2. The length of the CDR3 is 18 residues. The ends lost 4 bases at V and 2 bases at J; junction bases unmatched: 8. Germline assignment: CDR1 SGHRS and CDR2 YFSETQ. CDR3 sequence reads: CASSPGLAGAEAYNEQFF. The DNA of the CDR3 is TGCGCCAGCAGCCCGGGACTAGCGGGAGCAGAGGCCTACAATGAGCAGTTCTTC.

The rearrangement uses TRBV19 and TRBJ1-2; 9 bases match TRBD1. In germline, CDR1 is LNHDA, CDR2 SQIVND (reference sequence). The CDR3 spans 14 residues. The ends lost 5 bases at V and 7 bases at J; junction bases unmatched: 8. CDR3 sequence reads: CASSEQGALVGYTF. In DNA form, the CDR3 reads TGTGCCAGTAGTGAACAGGGGGCTTTGGTTGGCTACACCTTC.

The CDR3 sequence: CASSLGRGRAFF. CDR3 sequence (DNA): TGTGCCAGCAGCTTGGGAAGGGGAAGGGCTTTCTTT. This rearrangement joins TRBV5-6 to TRBJ1-1, with D possibly TRBD1 on 5 matching bases. Germline V gives CDR1 SGHDT, CDR2 YYEEEE. The CDR3 spans 12 residues. V was cut by 0 bases and J by 11 bases, with 11 bases left in between.

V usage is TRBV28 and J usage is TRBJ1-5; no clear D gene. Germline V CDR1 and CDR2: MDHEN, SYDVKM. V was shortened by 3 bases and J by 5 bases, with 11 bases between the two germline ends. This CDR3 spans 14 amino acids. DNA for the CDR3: TGTGCCAGCAGTTTGGCGGTTTCACATCAGCCCCAGCATTTT. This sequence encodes CASSLAVSHQPQHF.

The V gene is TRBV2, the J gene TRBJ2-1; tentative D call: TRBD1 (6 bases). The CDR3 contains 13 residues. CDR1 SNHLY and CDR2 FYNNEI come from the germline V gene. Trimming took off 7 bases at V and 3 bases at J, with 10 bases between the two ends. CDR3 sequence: CASKLDSYNEQFF. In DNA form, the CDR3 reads TGTGCCAGCAAATTGGACAGCTACAATGAGCAGTTCTTC.

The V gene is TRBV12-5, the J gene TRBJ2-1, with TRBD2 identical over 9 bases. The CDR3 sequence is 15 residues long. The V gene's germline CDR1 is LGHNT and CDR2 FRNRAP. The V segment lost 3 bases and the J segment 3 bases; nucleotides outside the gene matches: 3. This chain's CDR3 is CASGLRRGGYNEQFF. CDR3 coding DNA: TGTGCTAGTGGTTTACGGCGGGGGGGCTACAATGAGCAGTTCTTC.

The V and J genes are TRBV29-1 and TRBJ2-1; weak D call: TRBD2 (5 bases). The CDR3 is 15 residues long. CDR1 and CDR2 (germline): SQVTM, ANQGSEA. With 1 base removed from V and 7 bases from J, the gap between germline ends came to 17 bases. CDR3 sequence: CSVEAQPRGDNEQFF. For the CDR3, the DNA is TGCAGCGTTGAAGCCCAACCACGGGGAGATAATGAGCAGTTCTTC.

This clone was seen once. The CDR3 region is CASSVGTSDYNEQFF. The CDR3 DNA is TGTGCCAGCAGTGTAGGGACTAGTGACTACAATGAGCAGTTCTTC. This chain joins TRBV25-1 and TRBJ2-1; 8 nucleotides match TRBD2. From germline, CDR1 is MGHDK and CDR2 SYGVNS. CDR3 length: 15 residues. J lost 3 bases, V lost 4 bases, and 5 bases had no gene match.

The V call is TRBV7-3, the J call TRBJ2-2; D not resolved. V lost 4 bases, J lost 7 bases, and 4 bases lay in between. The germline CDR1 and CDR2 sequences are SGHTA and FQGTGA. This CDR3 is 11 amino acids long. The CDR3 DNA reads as TGTGCCAGCAGCTCAGGCGGGGAGCTGTTTTTT. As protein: CASSSGGELFF.

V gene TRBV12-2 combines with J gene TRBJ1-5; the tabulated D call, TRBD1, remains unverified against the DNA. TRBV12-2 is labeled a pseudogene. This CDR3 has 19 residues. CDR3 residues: CASRLGSTGGSASNQPQHF. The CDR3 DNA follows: TGTGCAAGTCGCTTAGGGAGCACAGGGGGCTCTGCTAGCAATCAGCCCCAGCATTTT.

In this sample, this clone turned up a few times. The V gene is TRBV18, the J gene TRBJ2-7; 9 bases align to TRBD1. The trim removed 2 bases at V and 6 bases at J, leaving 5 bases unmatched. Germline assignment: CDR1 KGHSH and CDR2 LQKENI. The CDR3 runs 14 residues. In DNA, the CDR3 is TGTGCCAGCTCACCAGGGACAGGGTCGGGCGAGCAGTACTTC. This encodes CASSPGTGSGEQYF.

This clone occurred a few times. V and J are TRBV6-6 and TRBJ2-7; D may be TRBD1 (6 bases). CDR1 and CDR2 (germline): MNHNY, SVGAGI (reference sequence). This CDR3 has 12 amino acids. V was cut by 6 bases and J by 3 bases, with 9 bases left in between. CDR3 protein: CASRLDSYEQYF. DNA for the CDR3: TGTGCCAGCAGACTGGACAGCTACGAGCAGTACTTC.

The CDR3 bases are TGCGCCAGCAGCTTAGGACAGGCTTCTAACTATGGCTACACCTTC. The encoded protein is CASSLGQASNYGYTF. The chain recombines TRBV5-1 with TRBJ1-2, with 7 bases lining up with TRBD1. Trimming took 2 bases from V and 0 from J; bases not matched to a gene: 4. CDR3 length: 15 residues. Per the germline V gene, CDR1 is SGHRS and CDR2 is YFSETQ.

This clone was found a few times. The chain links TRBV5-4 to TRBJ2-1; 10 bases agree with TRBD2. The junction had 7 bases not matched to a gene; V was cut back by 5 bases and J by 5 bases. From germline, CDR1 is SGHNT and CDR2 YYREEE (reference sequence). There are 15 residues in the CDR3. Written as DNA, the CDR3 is TGTGCCAGCAGTTCGGGACTAGCGACACACAATGAGCAGTTCTTC. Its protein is CASSSGLATHNEQFF. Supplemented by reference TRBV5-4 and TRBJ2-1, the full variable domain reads ETGVTQSPTHLIKTRGQQVTLRCSSQSGHNTVSWYQQALGQGPQFIFQYYREEENGRGNFPPRFSGLQFPNYSSELNVNALELDDSALYLCASSSGLATHNEQFFGPGTRLTVL.

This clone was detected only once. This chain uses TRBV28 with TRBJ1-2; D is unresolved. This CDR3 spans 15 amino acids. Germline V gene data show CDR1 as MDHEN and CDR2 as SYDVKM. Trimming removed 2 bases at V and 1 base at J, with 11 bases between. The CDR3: CASSLPTEDNYGYTF. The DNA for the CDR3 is TGTGCCAGCAGTTTACCCACCGAGGATAACTATGGCTACACCTTC.

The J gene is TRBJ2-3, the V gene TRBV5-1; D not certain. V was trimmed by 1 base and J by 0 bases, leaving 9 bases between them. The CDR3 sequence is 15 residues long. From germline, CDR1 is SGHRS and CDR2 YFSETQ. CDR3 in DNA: TGCGCCAGCAGCTTGCAGTCCTCTAGCACAGATACGCAGTATTTT. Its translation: CASSLQSSSTDTQYF.